Presented here are 27 T cell receptor beta chains from one specimen sequenced in a study of blood T cell repertoires in COVID-19. Assay: immunoSEQ multiplex PCR; the TCRdb copy retains only in-frame clones and omits some. Among fewer than 200,000 clones, approximately 88% were seen once, and the ten largest hold roughly 1.6%. What was sequenced was peripheral blood. These TCRs come from a woman in her forties or fifties with acute or convalescent COVID-19.

The J gene is TRBJ1-4, the V gene TRBV2; D perhaps matches TRBD1 (6 bases). CDR3 length: 15 residues. V was shortened by 6 bases and J by 3 bases, with 14 bases between the two germline ends. Per germline, CDR1 SNHLY and CDR2 FYNNEI. CDR3 nucleotide sequence: TGTGCCAGCAGACCCGACAGGACCCCTAATGAAAAACTGTTTTTT. Protein: CASRPDRTPNEKLFF.

This chain joins TRBV6-6 and TRBJ2-7; D gene ambiguous. V was shortened by 4 bases and J by 1 base, with 8 bases between the two germline ends. Germline CDR1 reads MNHNY; CDR2 reads SVGAGI (reference sequence). The CDR3 spans 13 residues. The CDR3 loop reads CASSSGISYEQYF. In DNA form, the CDR3 reads TGTGCCAGCAGTTCGGGTATTTCCTACGAGCAGTACTTC.

J is TRBJ2-1 and V is TRBV12-5; 10 nucleotides line up with TRBD2. The germline CDR1 and CDR2 sequences are LGHNT and FRNRAP. The trim removed 0 bases at V and 7 bases at J, leaving 6 bases unmatched. This CDR3 is built from 16 residues. The CDR3 coding sequence is TGTGCTAGTGGTTTGGTAGGTAGCGGGGGGAGGAATGAGCAGTTCTTC. Translation gives CASGLVGSGGRNEQFF.

V and J are TRBV9 and TRBJ1-2; D perhaps matches TRBD1 (6 bases). V lost 3 bases, J lost 1 base, and 13 bases lay in between. Germline V gene sequence: CDR1 SGDLS, CDR2 YYNGEE. The CDR3 spans 15 residues. The CDR3 DNA follows: TGTGCCAGCAGCGGTCAGGGGACCTTTAACTATGGCTACACCTTC. Its translation: CASSGQGTFNYGYTF.

The chain links TRBV3-1 (or the pseudogene TRBV3-2) to TRBJ1-1; TRBD1 aligns across 9 bases. Germline V lookup: CDR1 LGHDT, CDR2 YNNKEL (reference sequence). The V segment lost 4 bases and the J segment 4 bases; nucleotides outside the gene matches: 10. This CDR3 has 16 amino acids. The CDR3 loop is CASSPYEQGAGTEAFF. Here the CDR3 DNA reads TGTGCCAGCAGCCCTTACGAACAGGGGGCAGGCACTGAAGCTTTCTTT.

This clone was counted once. This chain connects TRBV6-5 to TRBJ1-2, with D tentatively TRBD1 (5 bases). Germline assignment: CDR1 MNHEY and CDR2 SVGAGI. The CDR3 totals 14 residues. Trimming removed 6 bases from V and 3 bases from J, with 14 bases in between. CDR3 bases: TGTGCCAGCAGCCGGGGGATCGCCCACTATGGCTACACCTTC. Its protein is CASSRGIAHYGYTF.

The J gene is TRBJ1-6, the V gene TRBV6-5, with D hard to call. The CDR3 spans 15 residues. The germline CDR1 and CDR2 sequences are MNHEY and SVGAGI. The germline V and J ends were trimmed by 6 bases and 7 bases, with 16 bases remaining between them. CDR3 amino acids: CASSPAGLGNSPLHF. CDR3 in DNA: TGTGCCAGCAGCCCCGCGGGGTTGGGAAATTCACCCCTCCACTTT.

The rearrangement uses TRBV6-5 and TRBJ1-2; D possibly corresponds to TRBD1 (6 bases). The germline V gene has CDR1 MNHEY and CDR2 SVGAGI. This CDR3 is built from 15 residues. V was shortened by 7 bases and J by 4 bases, with 19 bases between the two germline ends. The CDR3 DNA follows: TGTGCCAGCACCCGGATAGCGGGAGGGGGCTATGGCTACACCTTC. Translation: CASTRIAGGGYGYTF.

The gene calls are TRBV5-1 and TRBJ1-1; 10 bases line up with TRBD1. The V and J ends lost 3 bases and 7 bases, in that order; junction bases with no gene match: 6. The CDR3 contains 14 residues. Germline V gives CDR1 SGHRS, CDR2 YFSETQ. The CDR3 loop reads CASSWTGGLSEAFF. As DNA, the CDR3 is TGCGCCAGCAGCTGGACAGGGGGATTGAGTGAAGCTTTCTTT.

Here the CDR3 DNA reads TGTGCCAGCAGCCCCGTGGGGGCGCTCACAGATACGCAGTATTTT. This gives the protein CASSPVGALTDTQYF. The chain recombines TRBV7-8 with TRBJ2-3, with a possible D match to TRBD1 (6 bases). V shed 5 bases and J shed 2 bases, with 14 bases lying between them. The germline CDR1 and CDR2 sequences are SGHVS and FQNEAQ. The CDR3 runs to 15 residues.

The CDR3 DNA sequence: TGTGCCACCAGTGAATTGTCAGGGGGGCGCCAAACAGATACGCAGTATTTT. Residues: CATSELSGGRQTDTQYF. The chain is built from TRBV24-1 and TRBJ2-3; TRBD1 is a possible D gene (7 bases). V was pared by 4 bases and J by 3 bases, with 19 bases between. The CDR3 is 17 residues long. Germline assignment: CDR1 KGHDR and CDR2 SFDVKD.

This chain uses TRBV24-1 with TRBJ2-3; possible D gene TRBD1, 6 bases. The length of the CDR3 is 14 residues. Trimming shortened V by 4 bases and J by 2 bases, and 9 bases separated the two germline ends. Germline V gene lookup returns CDR1 KGHDR and CDR2 SFDVKD. CDR3: CATSDWDTTDTQYF. CDR3 nucleotide sequence: TGTGCCACCAGTGACTGGGACACCACAGATACGCAGTATTTT.

J is TRBJ2-7 and V is TRBV15; D perhaps matches TRBD1 (5 bases). This CDR3 region has 15 residues. Trimming removed 4 bases from V and 0 bases from J, with 13 bases in between. Germline V lookup: CDR1 LNHNV, CDR2 YYDKDF (reference sequence). CDR3 sequence (DNA): TGTGCCACCAGCAAGGGCAGGGAATTCTCCTACGAGCAGTACTTC. This encodes CATSKGREFSYEQYF.

This chain connects TRBV30 to TRBJ2-7; TRBD1 agrees at 11 bases. Per the germline V gene, CDR1 is GTSNPN and CDR2 is SVGIG (reference sequence). The length of the CDR3 is 13 residues. V lost 5 bases, J lost 7 bases, and 7 bases stayed unmatched. CDR3 residues: CAWAGQGAWEQYF. DNA for the CDR3: TGTGCCTGGGCAGGACAGGGGGCTTGGGAGCAGTACTTC.

This rearrangement joins TRBV7-9 to TRBJ2-5; TRBD2 agrees at 13 bases. CDR1 is SEHNR and CDR2 is FQNEAQ in the germline V gene (reference sequence). This CDR3 comprises 15 residues. V lost 5 bases and J lost 9; bases outside the gene matches: 9. In DNA, the CDR3 is TGTGCCAGCAGCCCATCACTAGCGGGGGGGCAGCCCCAGTACTTC. Its translation: CASSPSLAGGQPQYF.

The V and J genes are TRBV5-1 and TRBJ1-1; 7 nucleotides agree with TRBD1. Germline V gene data show CDR1 as SGHRS and CDR2 as YFSETQ. The V segment lost 7 bases and the J segment 0 bases; nucleotides outside the gene matches: 6. This CDR3 contains 14 residues. This CDR3 is CASREQGLNTEAFF. The CDR3 nucleotides are TGCGCCAGCCGGGAACAGGGGTTGAACACTGAAGCTTTCTTT.

The rearrangement joins TRBV2 to TRBJ1-3; tentative D call: TRBD1 (6 bases). CDR3 size: 16 residues. Trimming pared 3 bases from V and 3 bases from J, leaving 15 bases between. Germline V gene sequence: CDR1 SNHLY, CDR2 FYNNEI. The CDR3 loop is CASSDSDSRGGNTIYF. In nucleotides, the CDR3 is TGTGCCAGCAGTGACTCGGACAGCCGAGGTGGAAACACCATATATTTT.

In its sample, this clone was seen once. The chain links TRBV7-2 to TRBJ2-7; maybe TRBD2 (6 bases). The ends were cut back, 1 base at V and 1 base at J, with 14 bases in the middle. The CDR3 covers 16 residues. Germline CDR1 SGHTA, CDR2 FQGNSA. CDR3 amino acids: CASSLVRGLGSYEQYF. The CDR3 region has the DNA TGTGCCAGCAGCTTAGTGAGGGGACTCGGTTCCTACGAGCAGTACTTC.

The genes are TRBV11-2 and TRBJ1-2, with a possible D match to TRBD1 (5 bases). Germline CDR1 SGHAT, CDR2 FQNNGV. This CDR3 has 16 amino acids. The ends were cut back, 5 bases at V and 0 bases at J, with 16 bases in the middle. For the CDR3, the DNA is TGTGCCAGCAGCCTTATTGGGACTTCTGCTAACTATGGCTACACCTTC. This codes for CASSLIGTSANYGYTF.

This chain connects TRBV4-3 to TRBJ2-2; 8 nucleotides agree with TRBD2. Looked up from germline, CDR1 is LGHNA and CDR2 is YSLEER. There are 15 residues in the CDR3. The junction had 3 bases not matched to a gene; V was cut back by 1 base and J by 5 bases. CDR3 DNA: TGCGCCAGCAGCCAAGCCCTAGCGGGTACCGGGGAGCTGTTTTTT. This sequence encodes CASSQALAGTGELFF.

The V gene is TRBV5-1, the J gene TRBJ1-2, with D possibly TRBD1 on 6 matching bases. The V and J ends lost 5 bases and 4 bases respectively, with 12 bases between them. Germline values: CDR1 SGHRS, CDR2 YFSETQ. The CDR3 sequence is 13 residues long. The CDR3 protein is CASSSGGGYGYTF. CDR3 nucleotides: TGCGCCAGCAGTTCTGGGGGCGGCTATGGCTACACCTTC.

The chain links TRBV6-5 to TRBJ1-1, with a weak D call TRBD1 (6 bases). This CDR3 is built from 15 residues. CDR1 and CDR2 (germline): MNHEY, SVGAGI. Between the trimmed V and J ends, which lost 9 bases and 4 bases, there was a span of 21 bases. The CDR3 sequence is CASNPGTSPGTEAFF. DNA for the CDR3: TGTGCCAGTAACCCCGGGACAAGCCCGGGCACTGAAGCTTTCTTT.

This clone was seen just once. The rearrangement uses TRBV5-1 and TRBJ2-1; maybe TRBD2 (6 bases). The CDR3 covers 14 residues. CDR1 is SGHRS, CDR2 YFSETQ, per germline. The ends were cut back, 4 bases at V and 5 bases at J, with 13 bases in the middle. The CDR3: CASSMTSMHNEQFF. CDR3 coding DNA: TGCGCCAGCAGCATGACTAGTATGCACAATGAGCAGTTCTTC. Supplemented by reference TRBV5-1 and TRBJ2-1, the full variable domain reads KAGVTQTPRYLIKTRGQQVTLSCSPISGHRSVSWYQQTPGQGLQFLFEYFSETQRNKGNFPGRFSGRQFSNSRSEMNVSTLELGDSALYLCASSMTSMHNEQFFGPGTRLTVL.

This clone was detected only a few times. The chain joins TRBV7-9 to TRBJ1-1; D is undetermined. This CDR3 has 14 residues. Trimming stripped 2 bases from V and 4 bases from J, with 11 bases between. The germline V gene has CDR1 SEHNR and CDR2 FQNEAQ (reference sequence). The CDR3 region has the DNA TGTGCCAGCAGCTTAACTCTCTCGGGCACTGAAGCTTTCTTT. Translation: CASSLTLSGTEAFF.

The genes are TRBV7-6 and TRBJ2-7; TRBD1 is a possible D gene (8 bases). The germline gives CDR1 SGHVS, CDR2 FNYEAQ. V lost 5 bases, J lost 4 bases, and 21 bases lay in between. The CDR3 is made up of 16 amino acids. The CDR3 DNA reads TGTGCCAGCAGCCCCTGGACAGGGAGGGTGGGGTACGAGCAGTACTTC. Its protein product is CASSPWTGRVGYEQYF.

The genes are TRBV7-9 and TRBJ1-5; a weak D match, TRBD1 (6 bases). Germline V gives CDR1 SEHNR, CDR2 FQNEAQ (reference sequence). The ends were cut back, 5 bases at V and 2 bases at J, with 10 bases in the middle. CDR3 size: 14 residues. The CDR3 sequence: CASSQGQGNQPQHF. CDR3 bases: TGTGCCAGCAGCCAGGGGCAGGGCAATCAGCCCCAGCATTTT.

This chain joins TRBV27 and TRBJ2-5; D possibly corresponds to TRBD2 (5 bases). Germline CDR1 MNHEY, CDR2 SMNVEV (reference sequence). This CDR3 has 14 amino acids. The germline V and J ends were trimmed by 3 bases and 5 bases, with 13 bases remaining between them. The CDR3 loop is CASSFRGPGETQYF. The DNA for the CDR3 is TGTGCCAGCAGTTTTCGGGGTCCGGGGGAGACCCAGTACTTC.